This TCR beta chain was sequenced during a study of vaccination and CD4 T cells after COVID-19. Treatment here: approximately nine-day PBMC culture with coronavirus spike peptide pools or control peptides (ViraFEST assay). On this clonotype: Antigen unknown.

Looked up from germline, CDR1 is KGHSH and CDR2 is LQKENI. V was clipped by 2 bases and J by 8 bases, with 6 bases between them. CDR3 length equals 11 residues. Researchers used the Oncomine TCR Beta short-read assay to sequence DNA from cultured CD4+ T cells. One entry per CDR3 protein, called by TCRdb with MiXCR from the PCR reads. The sample has over 20,000 distinct CDR3 sequences, 45% to 60% seen once. This chain uses TRBV18 with TRBJ1-2, with unresolved D. The specimen sequenced was CD4+ T cells from blood, cultured in vitro. This TCR came from a human donor who had recovered from COVID-19. The CDR3 DNA reads as TGTGCCAGCTCACCAGAAGGAGGCTACACCTTC. As protein: CASSPEGGYTF.